These T cell receptor beta chains were read from a single sample in a study of CD8+ T cells in alopecia areata. Generated by immunoSEQ multiplex PCR, the TCRdb table keeps only in-frame clones and is missing some. Seen here are roughly 170,000 clones, roughly 64% observed once, and the top ten hold roughly 13%. The sequenced sample was CD8+ T cells sorted from blood, obtained at week 24, from a patient treated with tofacitinib. The receptors were sampled from a human donor with alopecia areata. The CDR3 runs from the conserved cysteine through the conserved F or W. The order of the fields is D gene, J gene, clone size, V gene, CDR3 length, CDR3 DNA, CDR3 protein. The D gene is left open where the match is weak. Rows may omit the clone size; those that give it use once, few, many or a size class.

D gene: .; J gene: TRBJ2-1; clone size: few; V gene: TRBV5-4; CDR3 length: 13; CDR3 DNA: TGTGCCAGCAGCCCCAGGGCCTACAATGAGCAGTTCTTC; CDR3 protein: CASSPRAYNEQFF
D gene: .; J gene: TRBJ2-1; clone size: few; V gene: TRBV27; CDR3 length: 12; CDR3 DNA: TGTGCCAGCAGTTTATCTCTGGATGAGCAGTTCTTC; CDR3 protein: CASSLSLDEQFF
D gene: .; J gene: TRBJ2-4; clone size: .; V gene: TRBV27; CDR3 length: 14; CDR3 DNA: TGTGCCAGCAGTTCCCCTCTAGCCAAAAACATTCAGTACTTC; CDR3 protein: CASSSPLAKNIQYF
D gene: TRBD2; J gene: TRBJ2-3; clone size: few; V gene: TRBV19; CDR3 length: 17; CDR3 DNA: TGTGCCAGTAGTAAGACTAGCGGGGGACCCAGCACAGATACGCAGTATTTT; CDR3 protein: CASSKTSGGPSTDTQYF
D gene: .; J gene: TRBJ2-1; clone size: few; V gene: TRBV6-6; CDR3 length: 12; CDR3 DNA: TGTGCCAGCACCTCGCTACGGAATGAGCAGTTCTTC; CDR3 protein: CASTSLRNEQFF
D gene: .; J gene: TRBJ2-7; clone size: .; V gene: TRBV7-8; CDR3 length: 15; CDR3 DNA: TGTGCCAGCAGCTTATTGGGGACGACAGGCTACGAGCAGTACTTC; CDR3 protein: CASSLLGTTGYEQYF
D gene: TRBD1; J gene: TRBJ2-5; clone size: .; V gene: TRBV11-2; CDR3 length: 15; CDR3 DNA: TGTGCCAGCAGCAGCGGGACAGGGGGCCTGGAGACCCAGTACTTC; CDR3 protein: CASSSGTGGLETQYF
D gene: .; J gene: TRBJ1-1; clone size: once; V gene: TRBV27; CDR3 length: 13; CDR3 DNA: TGTGCCAGCAGTTACAGCATGAACACTGAAGCTTTCTTT; CDR3 protein: CASSYSMNTEAFF
D gene: TRBD2; J gene: TRBJ2-3; clone size: .; V gene: TRBV27; CDR3 length: 16; CDR3 DNA: TGTGCCAGCAGTTTACCGAGCGGGGGGGCCACAGATACGCAGTATTTT; CDR3 protein: CASSLPSGGATDTQYF
D gene: .; J gene: TRBJ1-2; clone size: .; V gene: TRBV9; CDR3 length: 13; CDR3 DNA: TGTGCCAGCAGCCCGGGAACAGGGATCGGCTACACCTTC; CDR3 protein: CASSPGTGIGYTF
D gene: .; J gene: TRBJ2-7; clone size: .; V gene: TRBV29-1; CDR3 length: 14; CDR3 DNA: TGCAGCGTTGAAACCCAGGGGAGCTCCTACGAGCAGTACTTC; CDR3 protein: CSVETQGSSYEQYF
D gene: .; J gene: TRBJ2-1; clone size: .; V gene: TRBV21-1; CDR3 length: 16; CDR3 DNA: TGTGCCACCCATACGAGATCGACAGGGGTGCGGAATGAGCAGTTCTTC; CDR3 protein: CATHTRSTGVRNEQFF
D gene: .; J gene: TRBJ1-1; clone size: .; V gene: TRBV27; CDR3 length: 13; CDR3 DNA: TGTGCCAGCAGTTTAACCCTGGGGACTGAAGCTTTCTTT; CDR3 protein: CASSLTLGTEAFF
D gene: TRBD1; J gene: TRBJ1-4; clone size: .; V gene: TRBV10-2; CDR3 length: 14; CDR3 DNA: TGCGCCAGCAGTGGATTGGACAGGGACGAAAAACTGTTTTTT; CDR3 protein: CASSGLDRDEKLFF
D gene: .; J gene: TRBJ1-2; clone size: .; V gene: TRBV19; CDR3 length: 12; CDR3 DNA: TGTGCCAGTAGTAGCAGCACGTATGGCTACACCTTC; CDR3 protein: CASSSSTYGYTF
D gene: TRBD2; J gene: TRBJ2-1; clone size: .; V gene: TRBV19; CDR3 length: 17; CDR3 DNA: TGTGCCAGTAGTATAGGACTAGCGGGGATCCAATACAATGAGCAGTTCTTC; CDR3 protein: CASSIGLAGIQYNEQFF
D gene: .; J gene: TRBJ2-3; clone size: few; V gene: TRBV7-6; CDR3 length: 16; CDR3 DNA: TGTGCCAGCTCCCCCGTAGGGGTTAGGAGCACAGATACGCAGTATTTT; CDR3 protein: CASSPVGVRSTDTQYF
D gene: .; J gene: TRBJ1-1; clone size: once; V gene: TRBV7-9; CDR3 length: 15; CDR3 DNA: TGTGCCAGCAGCTTATCTCAGGGTATGAACACTGAAGCTTTCTTT; CDR3 protein: CASSLSQGMNTEAFF
D gene: .; J gene: TRBJ1-2; clone size: few; V gene: TRBV25-1; CDR3 length: 13; CDR3 DNA: TGTGCCAGCCATAGGGGGGGTTACTATGGCTACACCTTC; CDR3 protein: CASHRGGYYGYTF
D gene: TRBD1; J gene: TRBJ1-6; clone size: .; V gene: TRBV5-6; CDR3 length: 14; CDR3 DNA: TGTGCCAGCAGCTTCGGGACAGCGAATTCACCCCTCCACTTT; CDR3 protein: CASSFGTANSPLHF
D gene: .; J gene: TRBJ2-6; clone size: .; V gene: TRBV29-1; CDR3 length: 15; CDR3 DNA: TGCAGCGTTGAAGATTGGGGGGTTGGGGCCAACGTCCTGACTTTC; CDR3 protein: CSVEDWGVGANVLTF
D gene: .; J gene: TRBJ1-2; clone size: .; V gene: TRBV6-5; CDR3 length: 15; CDR3 DNA: TGTGCCAGCAGTTACTCGAAATCGGGGGGCTATGGCTACACCTTC; CDR3 protein: CASSYSKSGGYGYTF
D gene: TRBD1; J gene: TRBJ1-1; clone size: .; V gene: TRBV7-9; CDR3 length: 16; CDR3 DNA: TGTGCCAGCAGCTTTAGGACAGGGAAGGATCCCACTGAAGCTTTCTTT; CDR3 protein: CASSFRTGKDPTEAFF